A selection of T cell receptor beta chains follows, all from one sample in a study of cytomegalovirus exposure and HLA in healthy donors. Sequencing was performed with immunoSEQ multiplex PCR; in TCRdb, only in-frame clones are kept and a portion is missing. The sample has a few hundred thousand clones, almost 80% seen once. The source material was PBMCs. The source is a young man in good health and CMV-seronegative. Both conserved end residues are part of each CDR3. The D gene is left open where the match is weak. Clone size is given for some rows only: seen once, a few or many times, or a class if the clone is expanded.

J gene | D gene | V gene | CDR3 length | clone size | CDR3 DNA | CDR3 protein
TRBJ1-1 | TRBD1 | TRBV11-1 | 14 | NA | TGTGCCAGCAGCTTCAACCAGGGGGACACTGAAGCTTTCTTT | CASSFNQGDTEAFF
TRBJ1-2 | NA | TRBV4-1 | 15 | NA | TGCGCCAGCAGCCAAGTCGGAGAAATACGTGGTGGCTACACCTTC | CASSQVGEIRGGYTF
TRBJ2-7 | TRBD2 | TRBV2 | 15 | NA | TGTGCCAGCAGTGGACGAGCGGGAGCGTCCTACGAGCAGTACTTC | CASSGRAGASYEQYF
TRBJ2-5 | NA | TRBV5-4 | 14 | few | TGTGCCAGCAGCTTGGCTCCGGCAGCGGAGACCCAGTACTTC | CASSLAPAAETQYF
TRBJ2-3 | TRBD2 | TRBV7-2 | 16 | NA | TGTGCCAGCAGCAAGGGACTAGCGGGGGTTACAGATACGCAGTATTTT | CASSKGLAGVTDTQYF
TRBJ2-1 | TRBD2 | TRBV5-1 | 16 | NA | TGCGCCAGCAGCGTTGGACTAGCGGGAGGTATTTATGAGCAGTTCTTC | CASSVGLAGGIYEQFF
TRBJ2-7 | TRBD2 | TRBV30 | 14 | NA | TGTGCCTGGAGTCCCCCCGGGGGGGCCTACGAGCAGTACTTC | CAWSPPGGAYEQYF
TRBJ1-1 | NA | TRBV18 | 12 | NA | TGTGCCAGCTCACCAGTTGGAGGGGAAGCTTTCTTT | CASSPVGGEAFF
TRBJ1-1 | NA | TRBV11-2 | 13 | few | TGTGCCAGCAGCCGACAGGCGGACACTGAAGCTTTCTTT | CASSRQADTEAFF
TRBJ2-6 | TRBD1 | TRBV19 | 18 | NA | TGTGCCAGTAGCCAACCGGGACAGTCAAGCTCTGGGGCCAACGTCCTGACTTTC | CASSQPGQSSSGANVLTF
TRBJ2-3 | NA | TRBV6-4 | 15 | NA | TGTGCCAGCAGTGAAGAGGCCGGTAGCACAGATACGCAGTATTTT | CASSEEAGSTDTQYF
TRBJ2-1 | TRBD2 | TRBV29-1 | 14 | once | TGCAGCGTTGAACAGGGAGGGTCCCACAATGAGCAGTTCTTC | CSVEQGGSHNEQFF
TRBJ2-3 | TRBD2 | TRBV10-3 | 16 | NA | TGTGCCATCACCACCCTCGGCGGGGGGAGCACAGATACGCAGTATTTT | CAITTLGGGSTDTQYF
TRBJ2-3 | NA | TRBV7-9 | 15 | NA | TGTGCCAGCAGCTTGACACAAGCCAGCACAGATACGCAGTATTTT | CASSLTQASTDTQYF
TRBJ1-2 | NA | TRBV4-3 | 19 | NA | TGCGCCAGCAGCCAAGAGAGAGATGGGAACGACAGGAGAAACTATGGCTACACCTTC | CASSQERDGNDRRNYGYTF
TRBJ2-1 | TRBD2 | TRBV5-1 | 20 | NA | TGCGCCAGCAGCACCCACCAACTAGCGGGAGAAGGGACCCCGTACAATGAGCAGTTCTTC | CASSTHQLAGEGTPYNEQFF
TRBJ2-7 | NA | TRBV7-8 | 16 | NA | TGTGCCAGCAGCTTAGGACTCCCCCTGAGCTCCTACGAGCAGTACTTC | CASSLGLPLSSYEQYF
TRBJ2-5 | TRBD2 | TRBV9 | 17 | NA | TGTGCCAGCAGCGTAGCTGGCTTGGGTAGCGGGGAAGAGACCCAGTACTTC | CASSVAGLGSGEETQYF
TRBJ2-7 | NA | TRBV7-2 | 12 | NA | TGTGCCAGCAGCCCTCTCCCCTACGAGCAGTACTTC | CASSPLPYEQYF
TRBJ1-5 | NA | TRBV27 | 13 | NA | TGTGCCAGCAGGCAGGGTTTAGGTCAGCCCCAGCATTTT | CASRQGLGQPQHF
TRBJ2-1 | NA | TRBV27 | 16 | NA | TGTGCCAGCAGATCGGGACTTCTGAGCTCCTACAATGAGCAGTTCTTC | CASRSGLLSSYNEQFF
TRBJ2-5 | TRBD1 | TRBV6-5 | 14 | NA | TGTGCCAGCAGTTACTCCGGGACAGCTGAGACCCAGTACTTC | CASSYSGTAETQYF
TRBJ2-3 | TRBD2 | TRBV19 | 16 | few | TGTGCCAGTAGTGATCTAGCGGGAGGGGCGACAGATACGCAGTATTTT | CASSDLAGGATDTQYF
TRBJ1-2 | NA | TRBV5-6 | 12 | NA | TGTGCCAGCAGCTACGGGGGATACGGCTACACCTTC | CASSYGGYGYTF
TRBJ2-3 | NA | TRBV6-9 | 12 | few | TGTGCCAGCAGTTTCGCGACAGATACGCAGTATTTT | CASSFATDTQYF
TRBJ1-2 | NA | TRBV6-5 | 13 | once | TGTGCCAGCAGTACAGGGTTGGGAGATGGCTACACCTTC | CASSTGLGDGYTF
TRBJ1-2 | NA | TRBV11-3 | 15 | NA | TGTGCCAGCAGCTACCGGGACACTGACTACTATGGCTACACCTTC | CASSYRDTDYYGYTF
TRBJ1-4 | NA | TRBV7-9 | 17 | NA | TGTGCCAGCAGCCCCCCGACCGACTTTGCGGCTAATGAAAAACTGTTTTTT | CASSPPTDFAANEKLFF
TRBJ2-1 | TRBD2 | TRBV7-9 | 17 | NA | TGTGCCAGCAGCTTAGCGGGACTAGCCTTAGTTAACAATGAGCAGTTCTTC | CASSLAGLALVNNEQFF
TRBJ1-2 | TRBD1 | TRBV6-6 | 15 | NA | TGTGCCAGCAGTCCCCTCGGGACAGGGGGCAATGGCTACACCTTC | CASSPLGTGGNGYTF
TRBJ1-1 | NA | TRBV28 | 14 | NA | TGTGCCAGCAGCCTACAGACAGTTAACACTGAAGCTTTCTTT | CASSLQTVNTEAFF
TRBJ2-2 | NA | TRBV7-2 | 15 | NA | TGTGCCAGCAGCTCGCGACAGGGAGGAACCGGGGAGCTGTTTTTT | CASSSRQGGTGELFF
TRBJ1-1 | TRBD1 | TRBV6-1 | 16 | NA | TGTGCCAGCAGTGCTACGGACAGGGGAACGAGCACTGAAGCTTTCTTT | CASSATDRGTSTEAFF
TRBJ2-7 | TRBD2 | TRBV4-2 | 15 | NA | TGTGCCAGCAGCCAAGAGCCTAGCGGGCCGTACGAGCAGTACTTC | CASSQEPSGPYEQYF
TRBJ1-2 | TRBD1 | TRBV5-1 | 19 | NA | TGCGCCAGCAGCGACCCGGACAGGGGGCGACTCGAAAACTATTATGGCTACACCTTC | CASSDPDRGRLENYYGYTF
TRBJ2-2 | NA | TRBV4-1 | 16 | NA | TGCGCCAGCAGCCAAGAGGGAGCCCCTAATCCCGGGGAGCTGTTTTTT | CASSQEGAPNPGELFF
TRBJ2-7 | NA | TRBV2 | 16 | few | TGTGCCAGCAGTGAAATTGTGGTCCTCAGCTCCTACGAGCAGTACTTC | CASSEIVVLSSYEQYF
TRBJ2-2 | NA | TRBV6-1 | 14 | few | TGTGCCAGCATCCTACGGGGTATCGCCGGGGAGCTGTTTTTT | CASILRGIAGELFF
TRBJ1-1 | NA | TRBV19 | 15 | NA | TGTGCCAGTAGTAGAAATACAGGGCCGAACACTGAAGCTTTCTTT | CASSRNTGPNTEAFF
TRBJ1-1 | NA | TRBV25-1 | 12 | NA | TGTGCCAGCAGTGACAGGATGGCTGAAGCTTTCTTT | CASSDRMAEAFF
TRBJ2-1 | NA | TRBV7-6 | 14 | NA | TGTGCCAGCAGCCGACAGGGCGGGGACAATGAGCAGTTCTTC | CASSRQGGDNEQFF
TRBJ2-1 | NA | TRBV21-1 | 13 | once | TGCTACCAGGGCGGGAGCTTCGACAATGAGCAGTTCTTC | CYQGGSFDNEQFF
TRBJ1-1 | NA | TRBV7-9 | 13 | NA | TGTGCCATCCGTAGACAGGAGAACACTGAAGCTTTCTTT | CAIRRQENTEAFF
TRBJ2-1 | NA | TRBV6-5 | 13 | few | TGTGCCAGCAGCCGTAACGGGGACAATGAGCAGTTCTTC | CASSRNGDNEQFF
TRBJ1-2 | NA | TRBV28 | 12 | NA | TGTGCCAGCAGTTTACAGGACTATGGCTACACCTTC | CASSLQDYGYTF
TRBJ2-3 | NA | TRBV4-1 | 14 | NA | TGCGCCAGCAGCCAAGCCGGGATCTCAGATACGCAGTATTTT | CASSQAGISDTQYF
TRBJ1-5 | NA | TRBV10-2 | 13 | NA | TGCGCCAGCGGGGGGGGCGCGGATCAGCCCCAGCATTTT | CASGGGADQPQHF
TRBJ1-1 | NA | TRBV4-2 | 14 | NA | TGTGCCAGCAGCCAAGATCTGGGCGGGGCTGAAGCTTTCTTT | CASSQDLGGAEAFF
TRBJ2-1 | NA | TRBV5-4 | 16 | few | TGTGCCAGCAGCCGATCGGGGTCTCGCTCCTACAATGAGCAGTTCTTC | CASSRSGSRSYNEQFF
TRBJ1-2 | NA | TRBV6-1 | 13 | NA | TGTGCCAGCAGTGAGGGCAACAACTATGGCTACACCTTC | CASSEGNNYGYTF
TRBJ2-2 | TRBD1 | TRBV15 | 14 | NA | TGTGCCACCAGCTCCGGACAGGGGGCCGGGGAGCTGTTTTTT | CATSSGQGAGELFF
TRBJ1-2 | TRBD1 | TRBV5-6 | 12 | NA | TGTGCCAGCACTCTGGACAGGGATGGCTACACCTTC | CASTLDRDGYTF
TRBJ2-3 | NA | TRBV18 | 14 | NA | TGTGCCAGCTCACCACCCGGAGAAACAGATACGCAGTATTTT | CASSPPGETDTQYF
TRBJ2-2 | NA | TRBV5-1 | 15 | NA | TGCGCCAGCAGCTTGGCGGGGGGCGGTACCGGGGAGCTGTTTTTT | CASSLAGGGTGELFF
TRBJ2-7 | TRBD1 | TRBV18 | 15 | NA | TGTGCCAGCTCACCGGCGCAGGGGGCCCCCTACGAGCAGTACTTC | CASSPAQGAPYEQYF